Listed below are T cell receptor beta chains from one sample, sequenced in a study of blood T cell repertoires in COVID-19. Method: immunoSEQ multiplex PCR; TCRdb's copy keeps in-frame clones and lacks some. The sample contains approximately 200,000 clones, 70% to 90% of which appear only once. The sequencing input was peripheral blood. Receptors were obtained from a woman under 40 with active or convalescent COVID-19. The CDR3 runs from the conserved cysteine through the conserved F or W. D genes are given only for firm matches. Only part of the rows carry a size: once, few, many, or a class if the clone is expanded.

v_gene: TRBV2; d_gene: .; abundance: .; j_gene: TRBJ2-3; CDR3nt: TGTGCCAGCAGTGTCCGGGCTGGGGCGAAAGATACGCAGTATTTT; CDR3aa: CASSVRAGAKDTQYF
v_gene: TRBV24-1; d_gene: TRBD2; abundance: once; j_gene: TRBJ2-1; CDR3nt: TGTGCCACCAGTGATGCGGGTACTAGCGGTACCTACAATGAGCAGTTCTTC; CDR3aa: CATSDAGTSGTYNEQFF
v_gene: TRBV5-1; d_gene: .; abundance: .; j_gene: TRBJ2-7; CDR3nt: TGCGCCAGCAGGGTCGGAGGGACCGAGCAGTACTTC; CDR3aa: CASRVGGTEQYF
v_gene: TRBV9; d_gene: TRBD1; abundance: .; j_gene: TRBJ2-5; CDR3nt: TGTGCCAGCAGCGTAGGAGAACAGGGGGTATTAGAGACCCAGTACTTC; CDR3aa: CASSVGEQGVLETQYF
v_gene: TRBV7-9; d_gene: TRBD1; abundance: .; j_gene: TRBJ2-7; CDR3nt: TGTGCCAGCAGCTATCCCGGGACAGTCGGGAAGGTGAGCTCCTACGAGCAGTACTTC; CDR3aa: CASSYPGTVGKVSSYEQYF
v_gene: TRBV11-2; d_gene: TRBD2; abundance: .; j_gene: TRBJ2-5; CDR3nt: TGTGCCACCTCCCTGGGGGGGGAGACCCAGTACTTC; CDR3aa: CATSLGGETQYF
v_gene: TRBV20-1; d_gene: TRBD2; abundance: once; j_gene: TRBJ2-5; CDR3nt: TGCAGTGGTAGCGGGCAAGAGACCCAGTACTTC; CDR3aa: CSGSGQETQYF
v_gene: TRBV19; d_gene: .; abundance: .; j_gene: TRBJ1-1; CDR3nt: TGTGCCAGTACCATGGGGAGGGGCATGAACACTGAAGCTTTCTTT; CDR3aa: CASTMGRGMNTEAFF
v_gene: TRBV11-2; d_gene: .; abundance: .; j_gene: TRBJ2-5; CDR3nt: TGTGCCAGCAGCTTAATCGGGGGACCTCAAGAGACCCAGTACTTC; CDR3aa: CASSLIGGPQETQYF
v_gene: TRBV11-3; d_gene: .; abundance: .; j_gene: TRBJ1-2; CDR3nt: TGTGCCAGCAGCTTAGTCTCCTTCAGGGGAATTAACTATGGCTACACCTTC; CDR3aa: CASSLVSFRGINYGYTF
v_gene: TRBV11-3; d_gene: .; abundance: once; j_gene: TRBJ1-1; CDR3nt: TGTGCCAGCAGCTACCTGAGAGCCGGGGAAGCTTTCTTT; CDR3aa: CASSYLRAGEAFF
v_gene: TRBV27; d_gene: .; abundance: .; j_gene: TRBJ1-1; CDR3nt: TGTGCCAGCAGTTTTAGGGGGTACACTGAAGCTTTCTTT; CDR3aa: CASSFRGYTEAFF
v_gene: TRBV6-6; d_gene: .; abundance: .; j_gene: TRBJ2-1; CDR3nt: TGTGCCAGCAGTTATGGAGGACAGAACAATGAGCAGTTCTTC; CDR3aa: CASSYGGQNNEQFF
v_gene: TRBV5-1; d_gene: TRBD2; abundance: once; j_gene: TRBJ2-7; CDR3nt: TGCGCCAGCAGCTTGGGGGAGGGAGTCGTCTACGAGCAGTACTTC; CDR3aa: CASSLGEGVVYEQYF
v_gene: TRBV12-5; d_gene: .; abundance: .; j_gene: TRBJ1-5; CDR3nt: TGTGCTAGTGCTTCCGCGCACCCAAGTCAGCCCCAGCATTTT; CDR3aa: CASASAHPSQPQHF
v_gene: TRBV5-1; d_gene: TRBD2; abundance: .; j_gene: TRBJ2-1; CDR3nt: TGCGCCAGCAGCTTGGGGGCGGGGGTGAATGAGCAGTTCTTC; CDR3aa: CASSLGAGVNEQFF
v_gene: TRBV19; d_gene: TRBD2; abundance: .; j_gene: TRBJ2-3; CDR3nt: TGTGCCAGTAGTCATCTCTATTGGACTAGCGGGAGGGCCGGTTCAGATACGCAGTATTTT; CDR3aa: CASSHLYWTSGRAGSDTQYF
v_gene: TRBV11-2; d_gene: TRBD2; abundance: .; j_gene: TRBJ2-2; CDR3nt: TGTGCCAGCAGCCCGAGCGGGGGTTTAATATGGGAGCTGTTTTTT; CDR3aa: CASSPSGGLIWELFF
v_gene: TRBV30; d_gene: .; abundance: .; j_gene: TRBJ1-1; CDR3nt: TGTGCCTGGAGACAGGGATGGACTGAAGCTTTCTTT; CDR3aa: CAWRQGWTEAFF
v_gene: TRBV11-2; d_gene: TRBD1; abundance: .; j_gene: TRBJ2-7; CDR3nt: TGTGCCAGCAGCTACCCAAGGGGGACAGGCTCGGACGAGCAGTACTTC; CDR3aa: CASSYPRGTGSDEQYF
v_gene: TRBV19; d_gene: TRBD1; abundance: once; j_gene: TRBJ1-5; CDR3nt: TGTGCCAGTACCCCCGTCGGACAGGGCAATCAGCCCCAGCATTTT; CDR3aa: CASTPVGQGNQPQHF
v_gene: TRBV4-2; d_gene: .; abundance: .; j_gene: TRBJ2-3; CDR3nt: TGTGCCAGCAGCCAAGTACTAGTCACCCGATATAGCACAGATACGCAGTATTTT; CDR3aa: CASSQVLVTRYSTDTQYF
v_gene: TRBV14; d_gene: TRBD1; abundance: .; j_gene: TRBJ2-1; CDR3nt: TGTGCCAGCAGCCAAGACCCCCGGGACAGTAATGAGCAGTTCTTC; CDR3aa: CASSQDPRDSNEQFF
v_gene: TRBV5-1; d_gene: TRBD2; abundance: .; j_gene: TRBJ2-7; CDR3nt: TGCGCCAGCAGCTTGGTAGTGGCTAGCGGGTGGTACGAGCAGTACTTC; CDR3aa: CASSLVVASGWYEQYF
v_gene: TRBV7-2; d_gene: .; abundance: .; j_gene: TRBJ1-1; CDR3nt: TGTGCCAGCAGTTGGAGGACTGAAGCTTTCTTT; CDR3aa: CASSWRTEAFF
v_gene: TRBV6-5; d_gene: TRBD1; abundance: .; j_gene: TRBJ2-3; CDR3nt: TGTGCCAGCAGTACGGACAGGGGGGGAGATACGCAGTATTTT; CDR3aa: CASSTDRGGDTQYF
v_gene: TRBV19; d_gene: TRBD1; abundance: .; j_gene: TRBJ1-2; CDR3nt: TGTGCCAGTATTAGGGGGCAGGGGAATGGCTACACCTTC; CDR3aa: CASIRGQGNGYTF
v_gene: TRBV5-1; d_gene: .; abundance: .; j_gene: TRBJ2-2; CDR3nt: TGCGCCAGCAACTCGACAGGGAACACCGGGGAGCTGTTTTTT; CDR3aa: CASNSTGNTGELFF
v_gene: TRBV6-5; d_gene: TRBD1; abundance: .; j_gene: TRBJ1-6; CDR3nt: TGTGCCAGCAGTTTCGGCCGGGACAGGGATAATTCACCCCTCCACTTT; CDR3aa: CASSFGRDRDNSPLHF
v_gene: TRBV24-1; d_gene: TRBD1; abundance: once; j_gene: TRBJ1-1; CDR3nt: TGTGCCACCAGTCTTGGGACAGGGGGCACTGAAGCTTTCTTT; CDR3aa: CATSLGTGGTEAFF
v_gene: TRBV7-6; d_gene: TRBD1; abundance: .; j_gene: TRBJ2-3; CDR3nt: TGTGCCAGCAGCTTAGGGGTCGACAGGGTTCGTGGGACAGATACGCAGTATTTT; CDR3aa: CASSLGVDRVRGTDTQYF
v_gene: TRBV7-9; d_gene: .; abundance: once; j_gene: TRBJ2-2; CDR3nt: TGTGCCAGCGCGATAGCGGAGAACACCGGGGAGCTGTTTTTT; CDR3aa: CASAIAENTGELFF
v_gene: TRBV3-1/TRBV3-2; d_gene: .; abundance: .; j_gene: TRBJ1-5; CDR3nt: TGTGCCAGCAGCCAAGGCAGGAGCAATCAGCCCCAGCATTTT; CDR3aa: CASSQGRSNQPQHF
v_gene: TRBV9; d_gene: .; abundance: once; j_gene: TRBJ2-7; CDR3nt: TGTGCCAGCAGCGTAGGCCACATAAGGAGCAGGGTCGACGAGCAGTACTTC; CDR3aa: CASSVGHIRSRVDEQYF
v_gene: TRBV21-1; d_gene: .; abundance: .; j_gene: TRBJ1-1; CDR3nt: TGTGCCAGCAGCACCCGGGACAGCGCCTCTCCGAACACTGAAGCTTTCTTT; CDR3aa: CASSTRDSASPNTEAFF
v_gene: TRBV19; d_gene: .; abundance: .; j_gene: TRBJ2-2; CDR3nt: TGTGCCAGTAGTAGCGGTTTCGCCGGGGAGCTGTTTTTT; CDR3aa: CASSSGFAGELFF
v_gene: TRBV11-2; d_gene: .; abundance: .; j_gene: TRBJ2-7; CDR3nt: TGTGCCAGCAGTTCTAGGCGCGACTACGAGCAGTACTTC; CDR3aa: CASSSRRDYEQYF
v_gene: TRBV19; d_gene: .; abundance: .; j_gene: TRBJ1-1; CDR3nt: TGTGCCAGTATCTTCCAGGGGACCAACACTGAAGCTTTCTTT; CDR3aa: CASIFQGTNTEAFF
v_gene: TRBV12-5; d_gene: TRBD1; abundance: .; j_gene: TRBJ1-2; CDR3nt: TGTGCTAGTGGTTTGTACCCCCAGGGGGGCGGCGGCTACACCTTC; CDR3aa: CASGLYPQGGGGYTF
v_gene: TRBV3-1/TRBV3-2; d_gene: .; abundance: .; j_gene: TRBJ2-5; CDR3nt: TGTGCCAGCAGCCCGGGGGAGAGGTGGGACCAAGAGACCCAGTACTTC; CDR3aa: CASSPGERWDQETQYF
v_gene: TRBV29-1; d_gene: .; abundance: .; j_gene: TRBJ1-5; CDR3nt: TGCAGCGCGGTGGAGGGGAATAGCAATCAGCCCCAGCATTTT; CDR3aa: CSAVEGNSNQPQHF
v_gene: TRBV9; d_gene: .; abundance: .; j_gene: TRBJ2-3; CDR3nt: TGTGCCAGCAGCGTTATCAGCACAGATACGCAGTATTTT; CDR3aa: CASSVISTDTQYF
v_gene: TRBV7-9; d_gene: .; abundance: .; j_gene: TRBJ1-2; CDR3nt: TGTGCCAGCAGCTCACCCGGGGGGATTTATGGCTACACCTTC; CDR3aa: CASSSPGGIYGYTF
v_gene: TRBV5-1; d_gene: TRBD1; abundance: .; j_gene: TRBJ1-2; CDR3nt: TGCGCCAGCAGCGACGGGACAGCCTATGGCTACACCTTC; CDR3aa: CASSDGTAYGYTF
v_gene: TRBV19; d_gene: TRBD1; abundance: .; j_gene: TRBJ1-2; CDR3nt: TGTGCCAGTAGGCACTACAGGGGCAACTATGGCTACACCTTC; CDR3aa: CASRHYRGNYGYTF
v_gene: TRBV6-6; d_gene: .; abundance: .; j_gene: TRBJ1-3; CDR3nt: TGTGCCACTCGACAGCACCTCTCTGGAAACACCATATATTTT; CDR3aa: CATRQHLSGNTIYF
v_gene: TRBV10-3; d_gene: .; abundance: .; j_gene: TRBJ2-6; CDR3nt: TGTGCCATCAGTACTACAGGTTTTGGGGCCAACGTCCTGACTTTC; CDR3aa: CAISTTGFGANVLTF
v_gene: TRBV11-2; d_gene: .; abundance: .; j_gene: TRBJ1-2; CDR3nt: TGTGCCAGCAGCCCTCCGGGGGGCGGGGGAGAATATGGCTACACCTTC; CDR3aa: CASSPPGGGGEYGYTF
v_gene: TRBV28; d_gene: .; abundance: .; j_gene: TRBJ2-7; CDR3nt: TGTGCCAGCAGCCTCGACAGTGGACCCTACGAGCAGTACTTC; CDR3aa: CASSLDSGPYEQYF
v_gene: TRBV19; d_gene: TRBD1; abundance: .; j_gene: TRBJ2-1; CDR3nt: TGTGCCAGTAGTATAGGAGGGGGCGATGAGCAGTTCTTC; CDR3aa: CASSIGGGDEQFF
v_gene: TRBV2; d_gene: .; abundance: .; j_gene: TRBJ2-5; CDR3nt: TGTGCCAGCAGCGAACGACAGATGTACCAAGAGACCCAGTACTTC; CDR3aa: CASSERQMYQETQYF
v_gene: TRBV7-6; d_gene: .; abundance: .; j_gene: TRBJ1-4; CDR3nt: TGTGCCAGCAGCTTAGGCGATGAAAAACTGTTTTTT; CDR3aa: CASSLGDEKLFF
v_gene: TRBV7-9; d_gene: .; abundance: .; j_gene: TRBJ2-5; CDR3nt: TGTGCCAGCAGCTTACAGGGATGGGAAGAGACCCAGTACTTC; CDR3aa: CASSLQGWEETQYF
v_gene: TRBV2; d_gene: TRBD1; abundance: few; j_gene: TRBJ2-7; CDR3nt: TGTGCCAGCCGGGACAGGGGTTGGTACGAGCAGTACTTC; CDR3aa: CASRDRGWYEQYF
v_gene: TRBV11-2; d_gene: TRBD1; abundance: .; j_gene: TRBJ2-7; CDR3nt: TGTGCCAGCAGCTTGGACAGGGTCTACGAGCAGTACTTC; CDR3aa: CASSLDRVYEQYF
v_gene: TRBV2; d_gene: .; abundance: .; j_gene: TRBJ1-1; CDR3nt: TGTGCCAGCAGTGGGGCAGGGTACCCGGAGACTGAAGCTTTCTTT; CDR3aa: CASSGAGYPETEAFF
v_gene: TRBV28; d_gene: TRBD2; abundance: .; j_gene: TRBJ2-7; CDR3nt: TGTGCCAGCAGACTTCTAGCGGATCGGTACGAGCAGTACTTC; CDR3aa: CASRLLADRYEQYF
v_gene: TRBV7-9; d_gene: .; abundance: .; j_gene: TRBJ2-1; CDR3nt: TGTGCCAGCAGCGACCCGGGTCTAGCGTTTGGTAGGTCCTACAATGAGCAGTTCTTC; CDR3aa: CASSDPGLAFGRSYNEQFF
v_gene: TRBV15; d_gene: TRBD1; abundance: .; j_gene: TRBJ1-4; CDR3nt: TGTGCCACCAACGCGCTCGGGACAGCTAATGAAAAACTGTTTTTT; CDR3aa: CATNALGTANEKLFF
v_gene: TRBV30; d_gene: .; abundance: .; j_gene: TRBJ1-3; CDR3nt: TGTGCCTGGACCGCCAGGGGCGCCTCTGGAAACACCATATATTTT; CDR3aa: CAWTARGASGNTIYF